One sample yielded the 9 T cell receptor beta chains listed below, sequenced in a study of identical twins. TCRdb fed the 5' RACE reads into MiXCR, producing one record per CDR3 protein. This sample has approximately 670,000 distinct CDR3 sequences; 5.5% to 6.5% occur once, and the top ten carry 1.5% to 2%. Sample: naive T cells sorted from blood. Source of these receptors: a man aged 18 to 35 in good health.

V usage is TRBV27 and J usage is TRBJ1-6; D is unresolved. Germline loops: CDR1 MNHEY, CDR2 SMNVEV (reference sequence). CDR3 size: 14 residues. Trimming shortened V by 5 bases and J by 7 bases, and 12 bases separated the two germline ends. CDR3: CASSMREWNSPLHF. The CDR3 DNA reads as TGTGCCAGCAGTATGCGGGAGTGGAATTCACCCCTCCACTTT.

This clonotype was counted only a few times. V is TRBV4-1 and J is TRBJ1-3; 8 nucleotides agree with TRBD1. The CDR3 consists of 15 residues. Germline V gives CDR1 MGHRA, CDR2 YSYEKL. Trimming cost V 1 base and J 3 bases; bases outside gene matches: 2. The DNA of the CDR3 is TGCGCCAGCAGCCAAGCAGGGGGCCATGGAAACACCATATATTTT. Translated, it gives CASSQAGGHGNTIYF.

This clonotype was found many times. This chain joins TRBV5-6 and TRBJ2-7; 7 bases map to TRBD2. Germline V gene lookup returns CDR1 SGHDT and CDR2 YYEEEE. The J segment lost 5 bases and the V segment lost 2 bases, leaving 13 bases of the junction unmatched. The CDR3 spans 16 residues. CDR3 residues: CASSFLLRGKVHEQYF. In nucleotides, the CDR3 is TGTGCCAGCAGCTTCCTATTGCGGGGGAAGGTCCACGAGCAGTACTTC.

This clonotype turned up a few times. This rearrangement joins TRBV5-1 to TRBJ1-2; no definite D call. The CDR3 has 13 residues. CDR1 is SGHRS, CDR2 YFSETQ, per germline. V was pared by 0 bases and J by 6 bases, with 9 bases between. DNA for the CDR3: TGCGCCAGCAGCTTGGCGGGGAACGATGGCTACACCTTC. Protein product: CASSLAGNDGYTF.

This chain uses TRBV10-1 with TRBJ2-1; 8 bases are a match to TRBD2. Germline assignment: CDR1 WNHNN and CDR2 SYGVQD (reference sequence). CDR3 length equals 14 residues. J lost 9 bases, V lost 4 bases, and 8 bases had no gene match. This CDR3 is CASSVSGRALEQFF. The CDR3 nucleotides read TGCGCCAGCAGTGTTTCCGGGAGGGCCCTTGAGCAGTTCTTC.

This chain joins TRBV11-2 and TRBJ2-2; a possible D gene is TRBD1 (6 bases). The V gene lost 2 bases and the J gene lost 6 bases, with 16 bases spanning the gap. Germline CDR1 and CDR2: SGHAT and FQNNGV. CDR3 length: 16 amino acids. The CDR3: CASSLPGTIDPGELFF. DNA of the CDR3: TGTGCCAGCAGCTTACCAGGGACAATCGACCCCGGGGAGCTGTTTTTT.

The J gene is TRBJ2-4, the V gene TRBV14, with a weak D call TRBD2 (6 bases). Trimming cost V 2 bases and J 9 bases, with 8 bases left between them. Germline lookup yields CDR1 SGHDN and CDR2 FVKESK. The CDR3 totals 12 residues. This CDR3 is CASSQQGGIQYF. The CDR3 DNA reads TGTGCCAGCAGCCAACAGGGAGGCATTCAGTACTTC.

This clonotype was recorded many times. The CDR3 DNA reads as TGTGCCAGCAGCCTAAGCGCTAGCGGGAGTCGCGATGAGCAGTTCTTC. The encoded protein is CASSLSASGSRDEQFF. The chain is built from TRBV3-1 and TRBJ2-1; 10 positions match TRBD2. The CDR3 spans 16 residues. Germline assignment: CDR1 LGHDT and CDR2 YNNKEL (reference sequence). V gave up 4 bases and J gave up 8 bases; unmatched junction bases: 11.

J is TRBJ1-4 and V is TRBV9, with a weak D call TRBD1 (5 bases). The V and J ends lost 6 bases and 4 bases respectively, with 16 bases between them. The CDR3 is 15 amino acids. The germline V gene has CDR1 SGDLS and CDR2 YYNGEE. The CDR3: CASTPRGIFNEKLFF. The CDR3 coding sequence is TGTGCCAGCACCCCCCGGGGGATCTTTAATGAAAAACTGTTTTTT.